Listed below are T cell receptor beta chains from one sample, sequenced in a study of blood T cell repertoires in COVID-19. The protocol was immunoSEQ multiplex PCR, while the TCRdb copy is restricted to in-frame clones and leaves out a portion. The sample has about 87,000 clones, about four fifths seen once. Sequencing used peripheral blood. All receptors derive from a woman in her sixties or seventies with acute or convalescent COVID-19. The CDR3 runs from the conserved cysteine through the conserved F or W. D genes are given only for firm matches. Clone size is given for some rows only: seen once, a few or many times, or a class if the clone is expanded.

d_gene: TRBD2
abundance: few
len: 14
v_gene: TRBV25-1
j_gene: TRBJ2-3
CDR3aa: CASSETSGTDTQYF
CDR3nt: TGTGCCAGCAGTGAAACTAGCGGGACAGATACGCAGTATTTT

d_gene: NA
abundance: NA
len: 17
v_gene: TRBV5-1
j_gene: TRBJ1-4
CDR3aa: CASSLRSSLTTNEKLFF
CDR3nt: TGCGCCAGCAGCTTGAGGAGTAGCCTGACAACTAATGAAAAACTGTTTTTT

d_gene: TRBD1
abundance: NA
len: 15
v_gene: TRBV6-2/TRBV6-3
j_gene: TRBJ1-5
CDR3aa: CASSEGQGRNQPQHF
CDR3nt: TGTGCCAGCAGTGAGGGACAGGGACGCAATCAGCCCCAGCATTTT

d_gene: TRBD2
abundance: NA
len: 13
v_gene: TRBV13
j_gene: TRBJ2-3
CDR3aa: CASSSSGSDTQYF
CDR3nt: TGTGCCAGCAGTTCTAGCGGGAGCGATACGCAGTATTTT

d_gene: NA
abundance: NA
len: 13
v_gene: TRBV3-1/TRBV3-2
j_gene: TRBJ2-7
CDR3aa: CASSLQTGSGQYF
CDR3nt: TGTGCCAGCAGCCTCCAGACGGGGAGCGGGCAGTACTTC

d_gene: NA
abundance: NA
len: 14
v_gene: TRBV5-1
j_gene: TRBJ1-1
CDR3aa: CASSPTGINTEAFF
CDR3nt: TGCGCCAGCAGCCCAACAGGGATCAACACTGAAGCTTTCTTT

d_gene: NA
abundance: NA
len: 11
v_gene: TRBV10-2
j_gene: TRBJ1-2
CDR3aa: CASPPQAGYTF
CDR3nt: TGCGCCAGCCCCCCCCAGGCAGGCTACACCTTC

d_gene: NA
abundance: NA
len: 15
v_gene: TRBV7-6
j_gene: TRBJ2-1
CDR3aa: CASSLGAASYNEQFF
CDR3nt: TGTGCCAGCAGCTTAGGAGCGGCCTCCTACAATGAGCAGTTCTTC

d_gene: NA
abundance: NA
len: 15
v_gene: TRBV11-1
j_gene: TRBJ2-7
CDR3aa: CASSLTDLTAIEQYF
CDR3nt: TGTGCCAGCAGCTTAACGGACTTGACCGCCATCGAGCAGTACTTC

d_gene: TRBD2
abundance: NA
len: 16
v_gene: TRBV3-1/TRBV3-2
j_gene: TRBJ2-1
CDR3aa: CASSPLGLAGRVEQFF
CDR3nt: TGTGCCAGCAGCCCCCTTGGACTAGCGGGAAGGGTTGAGCAGTTCTTC

d_gene: NA
abundance: few
len: 12
v_gene: TRBV19
j_gene: TRBJ2-7
CDR3aa: CASSIDGGEQYF
CDR3nt: TGTGCCAGTAGTATAGATGGGGGGGAGCAGTACTTC

d_gene: NA
abundance: NA
len: 16
v_gene: TRBV5-1
j_gene: TRBJ2-7
CDR3aa: CASSRTPSSFSYEQYF
CDR3nt: TGCGCCAGCAGCCGGACACCGAGTAGTTTCTCCTACGAGCAGTACTTC

d_gene: NA
abundance: NA
len: 14
v_gene: TRBV7-8
j_gene: TRBJ1-1
CDR3aa: CASSLGHSNTEAFF
CDR3nt: TGTGCCAGCAGCCTGGGACATTCGAACACTGAAGCTTTCTTT

d_gene: TRBD2
abundance: few
len: 20
v_gene: TRBV4-2
j_gene: TRBJ2-1
CDR3aa: CASSQDRSSGGLSSYNEQFF
CDR3nt: TGTGCCAGCAGCCAAGATCGTTCTAGCGGGGGGCTAAGCTCCTACAATGAGCAGTTCTTC

d_gene: TRBD1
abundance: NA
len: 13
v_gene: TRBV6-6
j_gene: TRBJ1-2
CDR3aa: CASSSTGNYGYTF
CDR3nt: TGTGCCAGCAGTTCGACAGGGAACTATGGCTACACCTTC

d_gene: NA
abundance: NA
len: 14
v_gene: TRBV5-1
j_gene: TRBJ2-5
CDR3aa: CASSLEGNQETQYF
CDR3nt: TGCGCCAGCAGCTTGGAGGGGAACCAAGAGACCCAGTACTTC

d_gene: TRBD1
abundance: NA
len: 14
v_gene: TRBV7-2
j_gene: TRBJ2-7
CDR3aa: CASSPGQGGGEQYF
CDR3nt: TGTGCCAGCAGCCCAGGACAGGGGGGAGGCGAGCAGTACTTC

d_gene: TRBD1
abundance: NA
len: 16
v_gene: TRBV5-1
j_gene: TRBJ2-1
CDR3aa: CASSRARDRVPNEQFF
CDR3nt: TGCGCCAGCAGCCGCGCCCGGGACAGGGTGCCCAATGAGCAGTTCTTC

d_gene: NA
abundance: NA
len: 14
v_gene: TRBV27
j_gene: TRBJ1-4
CDR3aa: CASSPGRKGEKLFF
CDR3nt: TGTGCCAGCAGTCCAGGGCGTAAGGGTGAAAAACTGTTTTTT

d_gene: TRBD1
abundance: NA
len: 13
v_gene: TRBV3-1/TRBV3-2
j_gene: TRBJ2-7
CDR3aa: CASSQDRGPEQYF
CDR3nt: TGTGCCAGCAGCCAAGATAGGGGGCCCGAGCAGTACTTC

d_gene: NA
abundance: NA
len: 15
v_gene: TRBV5-6
j_gene: TRBJ1-1
CDR3aa: CASSWVSGGGTEAFF
CDR3nt: TGTGCCAGCAGCTGGGTCTCGGGGGGCGGCACTGAAGCTTTCTTT

d_gene: NA
abundance: NA
len: 13
v_gene: TRBV7-9
j_gene: TRBJ2-7
CDR3aa: CASAYGTFYEQYF
CDR3nt: TGTGCCAGCGCATATGGGACATTCTACGAGCAGTACTTC

d_gene: TRBD1
abundance: NA
len: 15
v_gene: TRBV7-9
j_gene: TRBJ1-6
CDR3aa: CASSLRDRGISPLHF
CDR3nt: TGTGCCAGCAGCCTCCGGGACAGGGGAATATCACCCCTCCACTTT

d_gene: NA
abundance: NA
len: 15
v_gene: TRBV6-4
j_gene: TRBJ1-1
CDR3aa: CATRTSGLWNTEAFF
CDR3nt: TGTGCCACCCGTACCTCAGGACTGTGGAACACTGAAGCTTTCTTT

d_gene: NA
abundance: few
len: 15
v_gene: TRBV2
j_gene: TRBJ1-6
CDR3aa: CASRAWDNSNSPLHF
CDR3nt: TGTGCCAGCAGAGCTTGGGACAATTCCAATTCACCCCTCCACTTT

d_gene: NA
abundance: NA
len: 14
v_gene: TRBV11-2
j_gene: TRBJ2-2
CDR3aa: CASGRGAATGELFF
CDR3nt: TGTGCCAGTGGGAGGGGGGCCGCCACCGGGGAGCTGTTTTTT

d_gene: NA
abundance: NA
len: 11
v_gene: TRBV12-3/TRBV12-4
j_gene: TRBJ1-2
CDR3aa: CASSPWEGYTF
CDR3nt: TGTGCCAGCAGTCCCTGGGAGGGCTACACCTTC

d_gene: TRBD1
abundance: NA
len: 13
v_gene: TRBV10-3
j_gene: TRBJ2-1
CDR3aa: CAISESRGSEQFF
CDR3nt: TGTGCCATCAGTGAGTCCAGGGGGTCTGAGCAGTTCTTC

d_gene: NA
abundance: few
len: 13
v_gene: TRBV11-3
j_gene: TRBJ2-2
CDR3aa: CASSPSVAGELFF
CDR3nt: TGTGCCAGCAGCCCTAGTGTAGCCGGGGAGCTGTTTTTT

d_gene: TRBD2
abundance: NA
len: 15
v_gene: TRBV6-5
j_gene: TRBJ2-7
CDR3aa: CASSYGRTSSYEQYF
CDR3nt: TGTGCCAGCAGTTACGGGAGGACTAGCAGCTACGAGCAGTACTTC

d_gene: TRBD2
abundance: NA
len: 17
v_gene: TRBV3-1/TRBV3-2
j_gene: TRBJ2-3
CDR3aa: CASSQPPTSGSTDTQYF
CDR3nt: TGTGCCAGCAGCCAACCCCCCACTAGCGGGAGCACAGATACGCAGTATTTT

d_gene: NA
abundance: NA
len: 16
v_gene: TRBV3-1/TRBV3-2
j_gene: TRBJ2-7
CDR3aa: CASSPRGRLPNYEQYF
CDR3nt: TGTGCCAGCAGCCCCAGGGGACGACTGCCGAACTACGAGCAGTACTTC

d_gene: NA
abundance: NA
len: 13
v_gene: TRBV6-5
j_gene: TRBJ2-5
CDR3aa: CASRGTDQETQYF
CDR3nt: TGTGCCAGCAGGGGGACTGACCAAGAGACCCAGTACTTC

d_gene: TRBD1
abundance: NA
len: 15
v_gene: TRBV5-1
j_gene: TRBJ2-7
CDR3aa: CASSSVDRGLDEQYF
CDR3nt: TGCGCCAGCAGCTCGGTGGACAGGGGTCTGGACGAGCAGTACTTC

d_gene: TRBD1
abundance: NA
len: 17
v_gene: TRBV28
j_gene: TRBJ1-3
CDR3aa: CASSLWSGQGTENTIYF
CDR3nt: TGTGCCAGCAGTTTATGGTCTGGGCAGGGGACAGAAAACACCATATATTTT

d_gene: TRBD1
abundance: few
len: 14
v_gene: TRBV28
j_gene: TRBJ1-1
CDR3aa: CASSFDRVLAEAFF
CDR3nt: TGTGCCAGCAGTTTCGACAGGGTTTTGGCTGAAGCTTTCTTT

d_gene: NA
abundance: NA
len: 17
v_gene: TRBV11-3
j_gene: TRBJ2-1
CDR3aa: CASSFRDGMSSYNEQFF
CDR3nt: TGTGCCAGCAGCTTCAGAGACGGGATGAGCTCCTACAATGAGCAGTTCTTC

d_gene: NA
abundance: once
len: 16
v_gene: TRBV9
j_gene: TRBJ2-1
CDR3aa: CASSVSRRQGRDEQFF
CDR3nt: TGTGCCAGCAGCGTATCTCGAAGGCAGGGGAGGGATGAGCAGTTCTTC

d_gene: TRBD2
abundance: NA
len: 15
v_gene: TRBV11-3
j_gene: TRBJ2-1
CDR3aa: CASSLASGRRDEQFF
CDR3nt: TGTGCCAGCAGCTTGGCTAGCGGGAGAAGAGATGAGCAGTTCTTC

d_gene: NA
abundance: once
len: 19
v_gene: TRBV5-1
j_gene: TRBJ1-3
CDR3aa: CASSLVPASRQSSGNTIYF
CDR3nt: TGCGCCAGCAGCTTGGTTCCCGCCTCTCGACAGAGCTCTGGAAACACCATATATTTT

d_gene: TRBD1
abundance: NA
len: 16
v_gene: TRBV5-1
j_gene: TRBJ1-2
CDR3aa: CASSQPGTGDTDGYTF
CDR3nt: TGCGCCAGCTCTCAACCGGGGACAGGGGATACGGATGGCTACACCTTC

d_gene: TRBD1
abundance: NA
len: 15
v_gene: TRBV11-2
j_gene: TRBJ2-7
CDR3aa: CASSLVMTGAYEQYF
CDR3nt: TGTGCCAGCAGCTTAGTCATGACAGGGGCCTACGAGCAGTACTTC

d_gene: NA
abundance: NA
len: 15
v_gene: TRBV11-2
j_gene: TRBJ1-1
CDR3aa: CASSLDPPGNTEAFF
CDR3nt: TGTGCCAGCAGCTTAGATCCGCCGGGGAACACTGAAGCTTTCTTT

d_gene: NA
abundance: NA
len: 11
v_gene: TRBV6-5
j_gene: TRBJ1-2
CDR3aa: CASEGGYGYTF
CDR3nt: TGTGCCAGTGAGGGAGGCTATGGCTACACCTTC

d_gene: TRBD1
abundance: NA
len: 16
v_gene: TRBV24-1
j_gene: TRBJ2-2
CDR3aa: CATSGGGSLNTGELFF
CDR3nt: TGTGCCACCAGTGGAGGGGGCTCCCTTAACACCGGGGAGCTGTTTTTT

d_gene: TRBD1
abundance: NA
len: 16
v_gene: TRBV5-1
j_gene: TRBJ2-2
CDR3aa: CASRPDRGENTGELFF
CDR3nt: TGCGCCAGCAGACCGGACAGGGGGGAGAACACCGGGGAGCTGTTTTTT

d_gene: NA
abundance: NA
len: 15
v_gene: TRBV9
j_gene: TRBJ1-1
CDR3aa: CASSVNMNQNTEAFF
CDR3nt: TGTGCCAGCAGCGTAAACATGAATCAGAACACTGAAGCTTTCTTT

d_gene: NA
abundance: NA
len: 15
v_gene: TRBV9
j_gene: TRBJ1-4
CDR3aa: CASSPTGSTNEKLFF
CDR3nt: TGTGCCAGCAGCCCCACGGGTTCAACTAATGAAAAACTGTTTTTT

d_gene: TRBD1
abundance: NA
len: 14
v_gene: TRBV2
j_gene: TRBJ2-7
CDR3aa: CASSVETGGDEQYF
CDR3nt: TGTGCCAGCAGCGTGGAGACAGGGGGCGACGAGCAGTACTTC

d_gene: NA
abundance: NA
len: 17
v_gene: TRBV19
j_gene: TRBJ1-3
CDR3aa: CASSVIKQPSSGNTIYF
CDR3nt: TGTGCCAGTAGTGTCATTAAACAACCCAGCTCTGGAAACACCATATATTTT

d_gene: NA
abundance: NA
len: 15
v_gene: TRBV27
j_gene: TRBJ1-2
CDR3aa: CASTTYLRGTKGYTF
CDR3nt: TGTGCCAGCACCACATACCTCCGGGGAACTAAAGGCTACACCTTC

d_gene: TRBD2
abundance: NA
len: 14
v_gene: TRBV19
j_gene: TRBJ2-1
CDR3aa: CASRLAGSYNEQFF
CDR3nt: TGTGCCAGCCGACTAGCGGGAAGTTACAATGAGCAGTTCTTC

d_gene: TRBD1
abundance: NA
len: 14
v_gene: TRBV6-5
j_gene: TRBJ1-6
CDR3aa: CASSYDRAGSPLHF
CDR3nt: TGTGCCAGCAGTTACGACAGGGCGGGGTCACCCCTCCACTTT

d_gene: TRBD1
abundance: NA
len: 14
v_gene: TRBV29-1
j_gene: TRBJ2-7
CDR3aa: CSVDGDRGLDEQYF
CDR3nt: TGCAGCGTTGATGGGGACAGGGGGCTCGACGAGCAGTACTTC

d_gene: NA
abundance: NA
len: 15
v_gene: TRBV9
j_gene: TRBJ1-6
CDR3aa: CASAAGSSYNSPLHF
CDR3nt: TGTGCCAGCGCTGCGGGGAGCTCCTATAATTCACCCCTCCACTTT

d_gene: NA
abundance: once
len: 12
v_gene: TRBV5-1
j_gene: TRBJ1-2
CDR3aa: CASTSGLYGYTF
CDR3nt: TGCGCCAGCACCTCAGGGTTATATGGCTACACCTTC

d_gene: NA
abundance: NA
len: 12
v_gene: TRBV30
j_gene: TRBJ1-2
CDR3aa: CAWRDRGDGYTF
CDR3nt: TGTGCCTGGAGGGACCGGGGGGATGGCTACACCTTC

d_gene: NA
abundance: once
len: 16
v_gene: TRBV10-2
j_gene: TRBJ2-4
CDR3aa: CASPLAGREAKNIQYF
CDR3nt: TGCGCCAGTCCCCTGGCGGGTCGGGAAGCCAAAAACATTCAGTACTTC

d_gene: NA
abundance: NA
len: 13
v_gene: TRBV7-2
j_gene: TRBJ2-3
CDR3aa: CASSFQPADTQYF
CDR3nt: TGTGCCAGCAGCTTTCAACCAGCGGATACGCAGTATTTT

d_gene: TRBD1
abundance: NA
len: 19
v_gene: TRBV30
j_gene: TRBJ2-2
CDR3aa: CAWTPIGTGQGSNTGELFF
CDR3nt: TGTGCCTGGACCCCGATCGGGACAGGGCAGGGGTCGAACACCGGGGAGCTGTTTTTT